One and the same sample provided the 6 T cell receptor beta chains below, sequenced in a study of HIV-infected patients and healthy controls (TCRdb year 2014). The library was built by means of 5' RACE. Data came from an Illumina MiSeq. Reverse transcription of 400 to 600 ng RNA was performed with SuperScript III using primers directed against the alpha and beta constant regions. Alpha and beta chain libraries were generated separately via chain-specific third strand synthesis with multiplexing indices. The public reads were reanalyzed by TCRdb: fastp trimming at Q25, MiXCR alignment, in-frame beta chains only. CDR3 protein sequences are deduplicated, and each keeps its most common genes and DNA. The sample includes some 25,000 distinct CDR3 sequences, with roughly 7.9% observed a single time. The ten largest clones capture around 4.1% of the sample. Whole blood was used without cell fractionation, so the repertoire reflected all unsorted peripheral T cells.

What was sequenced was blood. These receptors came from an adult in good health.

This clonotype was seen repeatedly, ten times or more. This chain joins TRBV6-4 and TRBJ1-2, with D possibly TRBD1 on 5 matching bases. This CDR3 spans 15 amino acids. The germline V and J ends were trimmed by 9 bases and 8 bases, with 25 bases remaining between them. Germline CDR1 reads MRHNA; CDR2 reads SNTAGT. Here the CDR3 DNA reads TGTGCCAGTAGACCCGGAAGGGGCGAATCTGAGGGCTACACCTTC. It translates to CASRPGRGESEGYTF.

This chain joins TRBV20-1 and TRBJ2-3; either TRBD1 or TRBD2 may supply D (5 bases each). The CDR3 runs 13 residues. V was clipped by 3 bases and J by 1 base, with 8 bases between them. The germline V gene encodes CDR1 DFQATT and CDR2 SNEGSKA (reference sequence). Here the CDR3 DNA reads TGCAGTGCTAGGGGGGATCGCACAGATACGCAGTATTTT. Translated, it gives CSARGDRTDTQYF.

In its sample, this clonotype was seen many times. The J gene is TRBJ2-7, the V gene TRBV6-1, with TRBD2 identical over 10 bases. The CDR3 totals 15 residues. J gave up 3 bases and V 1 base, and 3 bases lay outside the gene matches. Germline values: CDR1 MNHNS, CDR2 SASEGT. The CDR3 nucleotides read TGTGCCAGCAGTGAAGAGGCTAGCGGGAGCTACGAGCAGTACTTC. Amino acids: CASSEEASGSYEQYF.

This clonotype has only a few counts. The genes are TRBV5-1 and TRBJ2-6; D call uncertain. Trimming stripped 4 bases from V and 11 bases from J, with 19 bases between. The CDR3 has 15 residues. In germline, CDR1 is SGHRS, CDR2 YFSETQ. CDR3 in amino acids: CASSVGVGRRDVLTF. CDR3 in DNA: TGCGCCAGCAGCGTTGGGGTAGGACGGCGTGACGTCCTGACTTTC.

This clonotype has at least ten counts. The chain couples TRBV10-3 to TRBJ2-1, with 8 bases matching TRBD1. This CDR3 has 15 amino acids. Germline trimming cut 6 bases from V and 5 bases from J; bases unmatched to any gene: 9. Germline CDR1 reads ENHRY; CDR2 reads SYGVKD. The CDR3 DNA is TGTGCCATCAGGCCCGGGACAGGCCCCAACAATGAGCAGTTCTTC. Translating gives CAIRPGTGPNNEQFF.

There are many counts of this clonotype. V gene TRBV6-5 combines with J gene TRBJ1-4; D is unclear. This CDR3 comprises 12 residues. CDR1 is MNHEY and CDR2 is SVGAGI in the germline V gene. V lost 6 bases and J lost 7, with 9 bases in between. In nucleotides, the CDR3 is TGTGCCAGCAGGGGAGAGAGTGAAAAACTGTTTTTT. Translated, it gives CASRGESEKLFF.